This T cell receptor beta chain was sequenced in a study of T cells in Graves' hyperthyroidism and ophthalmopathy. Broader study findings: Before onset, ophthalmopathy was predicted by the model a median 6.5 months earlier. Blood samples included most of the expanded thyroid clonotypes exceeding 0.001.

This clonotype was recorded a few times. As yet, its antigen is unknown. RNA transcripts yielded amplified TCR beta CDR3 regions. In the first-round RT-PCR of the TCR CDR3, the HTBI primer set was used. In TCRdb, the multiplex PCR reads were re-called with MiXCR into one record per CDR3 protein. The data contain fewer than 450,000 distinct CDR3 sequences, approximately 17% of them singletons. CDR3 size: 15 residues. The germline V and J ends were trimmed by 0 bases and 11 bases, with 19 bases remaining between them. Fresh 10 ml peripheral blood yielded PBMCs. The specimen sequenced was blood. The sequence derives from a man between 18 and 29 years old with Graves' ophthalmopathy. This rearrangement joins TRBV12-3 or TRBV12-4 to TRBJ1-1; no clear D gene. The CDR3 DNA reads TGTGCCAGCAGTTTAGCTGGCGGGAGGGCCCGGTCGGCTTTCTTT. Protein product: CASSLAGGRARSAFF.